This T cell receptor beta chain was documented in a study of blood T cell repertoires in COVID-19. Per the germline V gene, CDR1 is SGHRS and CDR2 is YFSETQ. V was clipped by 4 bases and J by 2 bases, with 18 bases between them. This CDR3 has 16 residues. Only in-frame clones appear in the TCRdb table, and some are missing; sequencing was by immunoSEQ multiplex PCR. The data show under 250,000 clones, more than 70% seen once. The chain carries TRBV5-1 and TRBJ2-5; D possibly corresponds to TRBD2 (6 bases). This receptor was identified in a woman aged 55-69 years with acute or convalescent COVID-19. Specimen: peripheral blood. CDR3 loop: CASSPRGSGPQETQYF. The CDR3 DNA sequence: TGCGCCAGCAGCCCCCGGGGGAGCGGCCCTCAAGAGACCCAGTACTTC.